One and the same sample provided the 25 T cell receptor beta chains below, sequenced in a study of early T cells in non-severe SARS-CoV-2 infection. TCRdb reanalysed the 5' RACE reads using MiXCR and keeps one entry per CDR3 protein. The top ten clones hold around 20% of a sample with about 22,000 distinct CDR3 sequences, around 4% of them seen once. Sequenced input: whole blood. The receptors stem from an adult who was a healthcare worker with PCR-confirmed SARS-CoV-2 infection or an uninfected control (not recorded which).

This clonotype was counted at least ten times. The genes are TRBV20-1 and TRBJ2-1; tentatively, D is TRBD2 (6 bases). CDR1 is DFQATT and CDR2 is SNEGSKA in the germline V gene (reference sequence). The ends were cut back, 5 bases at V and 3 bases at J, with 14 bases in the middle. This CDR3 has 14 residues. Written as DNA, the CDR3 is TGCAGTGCTCCATCGGGACTGGGCTACAATGAGCAGTTCTTC. This gives the protein CSAPSGLGYNEQFF.

A note on this clonotype: A much larger clone lies one base from this, so it may be a read error. The chain joins TRBV6-5 to TRBJ1-1; D possibly corresponds to TRBD1 (5 bases). The CDR3 sequence is 14 residues long. CDR1 and CDR2 (germline): MNHEY, SVGAGI. The CDR3 spells CASSYGTPNTDAFF. The CDR3 region has the DNA TGTGCCAGCAGTTACGGGACGCCGAACACTGATGCTTTCTTT.

This clonotype was detected many times. The J gene is TRBJ2-5, the V gene TRBV20-1; 10 bases align to TRBD2. Per the germline V gene, CDR1 is DFQATT and CDR2 is SNEGSKA (reference sequence). This CDR3 contains 14 residues. J gave up 5 bases and V 3 bases, and 6 bases lay outside the gene matches. The CDR3 sequence is CSASPSGSGETQYF. DNA for the CDR3: TGCAGTGCTAGTCCTAGCGGGAGTGGGGAGACCCAGTACTTC.

There are a few counts of this clonotype. The chain combines TRBV7-2 with TRBJ2-7, with D perhaps matching TRBD1 or TRBD2 (5 bases each). The germline CDR1 and CDR2 sequences are SGHTA and FQGNSA. This CDR3 contains 15 residues. V lost 3 bases, J lost 3 bases, and 15 bases lay in between. The CDR3 here is CASSFSGTEVYEQYF. The CDR3 bases are TGTGCCAGCAGCTTCTCCGGGACGGAAGTCTACGAGCAGTACTTC.

The chain employs TRBV3-1 and TRBJ2-1, with 8 nucleotides matching TRBD1. V lost 2 bases, J lost 12 bases, and 3 bases stayed unmatched. CDR1 LGHDT and CDR2 YNNKEL come from the germline V gene (reference sequence). This CDR3 spans 12 amino acids. The CDR3 region is CASSQSDRVQFF. For the CDR3, the DNA is TGTGCCAGCAGCCAATCGGACAGGGTGCAGTTCTTC.

This clonotype came up many times. The rearrangement joins TRBV28 to TRBJ2-1; TRBD2 matches 10 bases. The J segment lost 3 bases and the V segment lost 5 bases, leaving 4 bases of the junction unmatched. The V gene's germline CDR1 is MDHEN and CDR2 SYDVKM. CDR3 length: 15 residues. CDR3 nucleotide sequence: TGTGCCAGCAGTCCTAGCGGGAGAGTCTACAATGAGCAGTTCTTC. Protein: CASSPSGRVYNEQFF.

This clonotype was counted ten times or more. The gene calls are TRBV12-3 or TRBV12-4 and TRBJ1-5; a possible D gene is TRBD1 (5 bases). V dropped 3 bases and J dropped 0 bases, with 12 bases sitting between them. This CDR3 contains 16 residues. The CDR3 DNA follows: TGTGCCAGCAGTTTGGGACCGCATTATAGCAATCAGCCCCAGCATTTT. Residues: CASSLGPHYSNQPQHF.

This clonotype was seen ten or more times. CDR3 sequence (DNA): TGTGCCAGCAGTTTAGTTCCGGGGTTGAATGAGCAGTTCTTC. It codes for CASSLVPGLNEQFF. The chain links TRBV12-3 or TRBV12-4 to TRBJ2-1; D is perhaps TRBD2 (5 bases). Trimming took 1 base from V and 7 from J, leaving 11 bases between them. The CDR3 covers 14 residues.

The chain recombines TRBV4-1 with TRBJ2-7, with D perhaps matching TRBD2 (5 bases). Germline values: CDR1 MGHRA, CDR2 YSYEKL. Trimming pared 6 bases from V and 0 bases from J, leaving 12 bases between. This CDR3 contains 14 residues. The CDR3 here is CASSRGPSSYEQYF. DNA for the CDR3: TGCGCCAGCAGTAGAGGGCCGAGCTCCTACGAGCAGTACTTC.

There are many counts of this clonotype. V gene TRBV6-1 combines with J gene TRBJ1-2; D not certain. V was cut by 1 base and J by 5 bases, with 8 bases left in between. In germline, CDR1 is MNHNS, CDR2 SASEGT. This CDR3 has 13 amino acids. The CDR3 here is CASSEGRSYGYTF. The CDR3 DNA is TGTGCCAGCAGTGAAGGACGATCTTATGGCTACACCTTC.

This clonotype has ten or more counts. This chain uses TRBV7-2 with TRBJ2-3; D may be TRBD2 (5 bases). V shed 2 bases and J shed 0 bases, with 12 bases lying between them. Germline CDR1 and CDR2: SGHTA and FQGNSA. The CDR3 consists of 16 residues. The CDR3 DNA follows: TGTGCCAGCAGCTTACGAAGCGGAGCTAGCACAGATACGCAGTATTTT. This codes for CASSLRSGASTDTQYF.

This clonotype was observed many times. The chain carries TRBV11-2 and TRBJ2-7, with 10 positions matching TRBD1. CDR3 length equals 13 residues. Germline CDR1 and CDR2: SGHAT and FQNNGV. J gave up 3 bases and V 5 bases, and 1 base lay outside the gene matches. The CDR3 DNA reads as TGTGCCAGCAGCCGGACAGGGGGCTACGAGCAGTACTTC. Residues: CASSRTGGYEQYF.

Many counts were recorded for this clonotype. The genes are TRBV5-1 and TRBJ1-2; D perhaps matches TRBD1 (6 bases). This CDR3 comprises 13 residues. Between the trimmed V and J ends, which lost 5 bases and 2 bases, there was a span of 10 bases. Germline CDR1 SGHRS, CDR2 YFSETQ. The CDR3 DNA is TGCGCCAGCAGATTCCAGGGGAACTATGGCTACACCTTC. This gives the protein CASRFQGNYGYTF.

This clonotype was seen at least ten times. The V gene is TRBV29-1, the J gene TRBJ1-5; unclear D gene. V lost 4 bases and J 2 bases, leaving 9 bases between the germline ends. Germline V gives CDR1 SQVTM, CDR2 ANQGSEA. The CDR3 is 13 amino acids. CDR3 sequence reads: CSVGFSGNQPQHF. DNA for the CDR3: TGCAGCGTTGGTTTTTCGGGCAATCAGCCCCAGCATTTT.

In this sample, this clonotype turned up many times. The V gene is TRBV18, the J gene TRBJ1-5; unclear D gene. CDR1 and CDR2 from the germline V gene are KGHSH and LQKENI. This CDR3 has 13 amino acids. Trimming removed 3 bases at V and 6 bases at J, with 9 bases between. CDR3 nucleotides: TGTGCCAGCTCACCTGCTGCCCGTCAGCCCCAGCATTTT. This translates into CASSPAARQPQHF.

This clonotype was counted many times. The chain uses TRBV5-1 and TRBJ2-3, with TRBD2 identical over 10 bases. This CDR3 comprises 16 residues. Germline assignment: CDR1 SGHRS and CDR2 YFSETQ. With V trimmed by 4 bases and J by 0 bases, 5 bases remained unmatched. The CDR3 here is CASSEGLAKSTDTQYF. As DNA, the CDR3 is TGCGCCAGCAGCGAGGGACTAGCGAAAAGCACAGATACGCAGTATTTT.

CDR3 region: CASSQGGGNEKLFF. The DNA for the CDR3 is TGTGCCAGCAGCCAGGGAGGGGGTAATGAAAAACTGTTTTTT. The rearrangement links TRBV4-2 to TRBJ1-4; maybe TRBD1 (6 bases). V lost 3 bases, J lost 4 bases, and 9 bases lay in between. Germline V gene lookup returns CDR1 LGHNA and CDR2 YNFKEQ. CDR3 size: 14 residues.

This clonotype was recorded many times. V is TRBV7-9 and J is TRBJ2-3; D uncertain. Germline CDR1 reads SEHNR; CDR2 reads FQNEAQ (reference sequence). V dropped 5 bases and J dropped 3 bases, with 6 bases sitting between them. The CDR3 runs 12 residues. The DNA of the CDR3 is TGTGCCAGCAGCCCCCAGACAGATACGCAGTATTTT. Protein: CASSPQTDTQYF.

The genes are TRBV19 and TRBJ1-5; D gene uncertain. From germline, CDR1 is LNHDA and CDR2 SQIVND (reference sequence). The V end lost 8 bases, the J end lost 4 bases, and 12 bases lay between the germline ends. This CDR3 region has 13 residues. CDR3: CASGRSDNQPQHF. CDR3 nucleotides: TGTGCCAGTGGCCGGTCGGATAATCAGCCCCAGCATTTT.

This clonotype was observed many times. The rearrangement joins TRBV7-2 to TRBJ2-7; D possibly corresponds to TRBD2 (6 bases). CDR1 is SGHTA, CDR2 FQGNSA, per germline. V gave up 4 bases and J gave up 4 bases, with 11 bases separating them. This CDR3 region has 13 residues. DNA of the CDR3: TGTGCCAGCAGCTCTCGGGACTTTTACGAGCAGTACTTC. Amino acids: CASSSRDFYEQYF.

The genes are TRBV11-2 and TRBJ2-3, with no clear D. The CDR3 has 17 residues. The V end was cut by 2 bases, the J end by 1 base, with 16 bases between. From germline, CDR1 is SGHAT and CDR2 FQNNGV. The CDR3 here is CASSLFSASPGTDTQYF. CDR3 DNA: TGTGCCAGCAGCTTATTTTCCGCGAGCCCTGGCACAGATACGCAGTATTTT.

This clonotype was recorded many times. The chain couples TRBV4-3 to TRBJ2-1; TRBD1 or TRBD2 may be the D gene (7 bases each). V was trimmed by 5 bases and J by 7 bases, leaving 21 bases between them. CDR1 is LGHNA and CDR2 is YSLEER in the germline V gene. The CDR3 extends over 16 amino acids. This CDR3 is CASSKTGTTSSNEQFF. The CDR3 DNA is TGCGCCAGCAGCAAGACAGGGACTACCTCTAGTAATGAGCAGTTCTTC.

This clonotype was seen a handful of times. CDR3 sequence reads: CSARKRETQETQYF. CDR3 DNA sequence: TGCAGTGCTAGAAAGCGGGAGACCCAAGAGACCCAGTACTTC. J is TRBJ2-5 and V is TRBV20-1; 8 nucleotides match TRBD2. Germline CDR1 is DFQATT and CDR2 is SNEGSKA (reference sequence). J lost 1 base, V lost 2 bases, and 3 bases had no gene match. The CDR3 runs to 14 residues.

This clonotype is labeled as medium-sized. This chain uses TRBV20-1 with TRBJ2-4, with 8 bases matching TRBD2. The germline V gene has CDR1 DFQATT and CDR2 SNEGSKA (reference sequence). CDR3 length: 15 residues. Losses at the gene ends were 0 bases for V and 8 bases for J; bases not matched to a gene: 9. This CDR3 is CSARDGAGVRDIQYF. The CDR3 DNA reads TGCAGTGCTAGAGATGGAGCGGGAGTTCGTGACATTCAGTACTTC.

This clonotype was counted ten times or more. The gene calls are TRBV7-9 and TRBJ2-2, with 9 bases aligning to TRBD1. This CDR3 contains 15 residues. J gave up 6 bases and V 5 bases, and 7 bases lay outside the gene matches. The germline V gene has CDR1 SEHNR and CDR2 FQNEAQ (reference sequence). The CDR3 bases are TGTGCCAGCAGCCCTACAGGGGGCGCCCCCGGGGAGCTGTTTTTT. Translation gives CASSPTGGAPGELFF.